This T cell receptor (beta chain) was captured by sequencing in a study of memory CD4+ T cells and cytomegalovirus serostatus. Overall study context: Healthy Belgian adult donors included about nine CMV-positive and more than 20 CMV-negative people.

This clone was detected only a few times. The antigen remains undetermined. Single viable CD3+CD4+CD8-CD45RO+ cells were sorted as the memory CD4+ T cells. In the original analysis: Out-of-frame sequences were removed, leaving around 2.2 million distinct TCRbeta sequences. Produced via immunoSEQ multiplex PCR; TCRdb's table is partial and in-frame only. V and J calls and clone size follow that table, whereas D and trimming were derived from the DNA. Of some 56,000 clones listed, 82% are singletons. The study, taken as a whole, reports: The CMV-associated TCR signature appears largely within the CD4+ memory repertoire.

The CDR3 sequence is 20 residues long. This TCR was recovered from an adult in good health and CMV-seronegative. The sample comprised memory CD4+ T cells from blood. This chain joins TRBV21-1 and TRBJ1-3; the table calls TRBD1, which could not be checked here. TRBV21-1 constitutes a pseudogene. This CDR3 reads CASSKAQERKGTGKGNTIYF. CDR3 nucleotide sequence: TGTGCCAGCAGCAAAGCCCAGGAAAGGAAGGGGACAGGGAAAGGAAACACCATATATTTT.